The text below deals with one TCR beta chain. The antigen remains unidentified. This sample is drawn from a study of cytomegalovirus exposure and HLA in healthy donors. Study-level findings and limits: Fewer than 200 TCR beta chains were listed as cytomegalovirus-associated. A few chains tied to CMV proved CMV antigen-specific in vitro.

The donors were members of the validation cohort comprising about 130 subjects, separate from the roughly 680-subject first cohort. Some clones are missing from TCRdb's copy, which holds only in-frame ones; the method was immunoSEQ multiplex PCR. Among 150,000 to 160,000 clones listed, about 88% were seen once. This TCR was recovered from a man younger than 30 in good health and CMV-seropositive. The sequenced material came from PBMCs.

The CDR3 sequence: CASSFLGTNKETQYF. CDR3 sequence (DNA): TGTGCCAGCAGCTTTTTGGGGACTAACAAAGAGACCCAGTACTTC. The rearrangement uses TRBV11-2 and TRBJ2-5; TRBD2 aligns across 7 bases. V was pared by 3 bases and J by 3 bases, with 7 bases of the junction left unmatched. The CDR3 is 15 residues long. CDR1 SGHAT and CDR2 FQNNGV come from the germline V gene.